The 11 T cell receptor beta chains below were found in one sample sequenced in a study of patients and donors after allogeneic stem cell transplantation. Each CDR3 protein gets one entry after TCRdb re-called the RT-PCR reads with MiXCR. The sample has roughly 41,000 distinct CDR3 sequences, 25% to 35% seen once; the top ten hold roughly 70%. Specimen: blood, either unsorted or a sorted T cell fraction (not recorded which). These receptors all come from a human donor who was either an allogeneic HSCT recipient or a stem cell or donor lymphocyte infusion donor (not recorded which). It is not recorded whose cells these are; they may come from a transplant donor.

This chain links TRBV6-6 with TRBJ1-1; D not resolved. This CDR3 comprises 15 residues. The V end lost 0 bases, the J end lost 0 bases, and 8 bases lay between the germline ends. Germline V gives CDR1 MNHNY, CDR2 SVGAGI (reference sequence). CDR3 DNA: TGTGCCAGCAGTTACTCGCCGACGATGAACACTGAAGCTTTCTTT. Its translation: CASSYSPTMNTEAFF.

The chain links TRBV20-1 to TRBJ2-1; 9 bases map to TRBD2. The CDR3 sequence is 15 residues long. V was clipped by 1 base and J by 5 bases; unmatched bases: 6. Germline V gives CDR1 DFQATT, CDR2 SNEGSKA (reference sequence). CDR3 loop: CSARVAGVRDNEQFF. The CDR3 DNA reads TGCAGTGCTAGAGTAGCGGGAGTAAGAGACAATGAGCAGTTCTTC.

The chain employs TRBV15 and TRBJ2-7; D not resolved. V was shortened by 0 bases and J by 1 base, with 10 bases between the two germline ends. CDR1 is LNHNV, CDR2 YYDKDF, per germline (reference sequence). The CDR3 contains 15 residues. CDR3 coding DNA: TGTGCCACCAGCAGAGATAAGGCTTTTTCCTACGAGCAGTACTTC. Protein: CATSRDKAFSYEQYF. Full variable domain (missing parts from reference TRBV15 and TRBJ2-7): DAMVIQNPRYQVTQFGKPVTLSCSQTLNHNVMYWYQQKSSQAPKLLFHYYDKDFNNEADTPDNFQSRRPNTSFCFLDIRSPGLGDTAMYLCATSRDKAFSYEQYFGPGTRLTVT.

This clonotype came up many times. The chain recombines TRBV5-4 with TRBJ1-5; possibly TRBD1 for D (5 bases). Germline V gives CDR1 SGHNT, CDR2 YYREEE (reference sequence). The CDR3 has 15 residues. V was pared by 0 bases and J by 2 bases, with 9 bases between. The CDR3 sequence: CASSLGGARNQPQHF. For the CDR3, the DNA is TGTGCCAGCAGCTTGGGAGGGGCGCGCAATCAGCCCCAGCATTTT. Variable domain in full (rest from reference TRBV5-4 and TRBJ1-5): ETGVTQSPTHLIKTRGQQVTLRCSSQSGHNTVSWYQQALGQGPQFIFQYYREEENGRGNFPPRFSGLQFPNYSSELNVNALELDDSALYLCASSLGGARNQPQHFGDGTRLSIL.

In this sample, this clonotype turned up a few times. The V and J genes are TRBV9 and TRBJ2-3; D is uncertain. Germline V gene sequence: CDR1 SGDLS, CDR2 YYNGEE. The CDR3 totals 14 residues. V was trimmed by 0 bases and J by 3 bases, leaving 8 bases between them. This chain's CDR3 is CASSVEAFTDTQYF. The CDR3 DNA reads TGTGCCAGCAGCGTAGAGGCGTTTACAGATACGCAGTATTTT.

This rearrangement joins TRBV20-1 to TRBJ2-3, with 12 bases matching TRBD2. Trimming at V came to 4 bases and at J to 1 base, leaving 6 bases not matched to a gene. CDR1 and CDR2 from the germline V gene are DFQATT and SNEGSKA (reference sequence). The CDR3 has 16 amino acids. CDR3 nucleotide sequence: TGCAGTGCTATGACTAGCGGGAGCAGACGCACAGATACGCAGTATTTT. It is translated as CSAMTSGSRRTDTQYF.

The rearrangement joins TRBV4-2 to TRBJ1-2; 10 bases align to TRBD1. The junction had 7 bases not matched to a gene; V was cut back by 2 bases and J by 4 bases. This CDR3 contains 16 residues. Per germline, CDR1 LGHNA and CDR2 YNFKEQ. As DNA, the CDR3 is TGTGCCAGCAGCCAAAGTCCGGGACAGGGGAGCTATGGCTACACCTTC. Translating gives CASSQSPGQGSYGYTF.

DNA of the CDR3: TGTGCCAGCAGCCTACAGGCACTAGCGGGAAACAATGAGCAGTTCTTC. This translates into CASSLQALAGNNEQFF. The V call is TRBV7-2, the J call TRBJ2-1, with 10 bases fitting TRBD2. Germline V gene sequence: CDR1 SGHTA, CDR2 FQGNSA. With V trimmed by 5 bases and J by 5 bases, 9 bases remained unmatched. The CDR3 consists of 16 residues.

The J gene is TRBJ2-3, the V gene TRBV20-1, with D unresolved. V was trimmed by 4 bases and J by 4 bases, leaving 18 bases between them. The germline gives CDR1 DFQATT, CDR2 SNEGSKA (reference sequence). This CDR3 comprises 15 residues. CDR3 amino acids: CSATTWLFSADTQYF. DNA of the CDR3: TGCAGTGCTACCACCTGGCTCTTCAGCGCAGATACGCAGTATTTT.

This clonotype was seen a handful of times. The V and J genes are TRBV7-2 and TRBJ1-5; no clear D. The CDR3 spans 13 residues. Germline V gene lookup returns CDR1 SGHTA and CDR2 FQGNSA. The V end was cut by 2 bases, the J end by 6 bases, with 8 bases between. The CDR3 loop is CASSLKLLQPQHF. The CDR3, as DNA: TGTGCCAGCAGCTTAAAGCTTCTTCAGCCCCAGCATTTT.

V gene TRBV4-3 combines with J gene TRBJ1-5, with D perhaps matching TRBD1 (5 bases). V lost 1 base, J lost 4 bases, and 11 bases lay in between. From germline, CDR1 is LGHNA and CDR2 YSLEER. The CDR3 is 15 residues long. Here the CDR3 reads CASSQVHEGNQPQHF. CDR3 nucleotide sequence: TGCGCCAGCAGCCAAGTCCATGAGGGGAATCAGCCCCAGCATTTT.